This note documents a single T cell receptor (beta chain) sequence. Which antigen it targets is not known. Base qualities are not at hand, and no much larger clone is one base apart. Libraries came from the immunoSEQ multiplex PCR assay. Adaptive Biotechnologies handled the TCRB amplification, library preparation, sequencing and preliminary bioinformatics at Survey level resolution. As for the authors' bioinformatics: In R, clonality was calculated as 1 minus the normalized Shannon entropy, and the Gini index was computed using the R package ineq. The overlap score was defined as the summed counts of shared sequences divided by the total counts of all sequences in both compared samples. Significance of shared clonotypes was assessed by Fisher's exact test, with a theoretical repertoire of 10^7 TCRB sequences assumed. In its TCRdb copy, this immuneACCESS table keeps in-frame sequences only and misses some clones. Where compared with another copy, unresolved V genes explain less than half of these, and the others have no known cause. D and trimming were read from the DNA, whereas the V and J calls and clone size are those reported in that table. The sample table lists some 11,000 clones, roughly 85% of them with a count of one. Together, the top ten hold 0.85% to 0.9% of the sample.

Measured from the cysteine to the phenylalanine, the CDR3 is 15 residues long. The DNA shown is the 45-base CDR3, in frame from base 1. V drops 3 bases and J drops 1 base, leaving 12 bases in between. Sequences MNHNY (CDR1) and SVGAGI (CDR2) are obtained from the germline V gene (reference sequence). The data were taken from a study of follicular helper T cells after annual influenza vaccination (dated by TCRdb to 2016 to 2017). For the wider study: Blood was collected on days 0, 7 and 28 after each seasonal influenza vaccination. To study recall of cTfh clones, some subjects were followed across successive annual vaccinations spanning the 2013-2014, 2014-2015 and 2015-2016 seasons. Multi-year samples were available from six subjects, with four subjects covering two vaccination seasons and two subjects covering three seasons. One week after vaccination, a second recruited cohort of about eleven subjects (Table S1) displayed a similar ICOS+CD38+ cTfh response. The 2013-2014 samples were cryopreserved, while the 2015 samples were processed right after collection.

Beyond this particular receptor, the publication reports: Day 7 ICOS+CD38+ clones were most often found later in ICOS-CD38- cTfh, suggesting that subset may serve as a memory reservoir. In evaluating whether influenza clones were enriched, the possibility that the far larger non-cTfh compartments were undersampled could not be ruled out. ICOS+CD38+ cTfh clonality correlated with the frequency of that population, and its change correlated with the change in circulating plasmablast frequency. Successive annual vaccinations recalled a recurring oligoclonal ICOS+CD38+ cTfh response that included tetramer and AIM influenza-specific clonotypes. Because only 10-20% of the analyzed cells gave productive TCRB sequences, there was no way to sample rare clonotypes.

Adults received seasonal inactivated influenza vaccine (Fluvarix), and TCRB sequencing tracked sorted blood CD4 subsets before and after vaccination. To be eligible, subjects had to live in the community and must not have received influenza vaccine in the previous 6 months. Reasons for exclusion included contraindications to influenza vaccine, substance abuse, HIV/AIDS, active malignancy, immunomodulatory medication, and active illness such as respiratory infection. Per time point, between about 35 and 100 mL of blood was sampled. Ficoll-Paque PLUS or SepMate separation was used to isolate PBMC. As a non-Tfh comparison subset, CXCR5- memory CD4 T cells were sorted. Cell subsets were sorted from PBMC on a BD FACS Aria before DNA extraction.

This clonotype was sampled from an adult who received the influenza vaccine. This specimen was CXCR5- memory CD4+ T cells sorted from blood, taken 6 weeks after influenza vaccination. According to the study, the label for this sample's cell subset or site signals: CXCR5- memory CD4 T cells. The rearrangement combines TRBV6-6 with TRBJ1-1, with a tentative D gene TRBD1 over 6 matching bases. Here is the DNA: TGTGCCAGCAGTTATGGGGGCCCGGCGAACACTGAAGCTTTCTTT. The encoded protein is CASSYGGPANTEAFF.